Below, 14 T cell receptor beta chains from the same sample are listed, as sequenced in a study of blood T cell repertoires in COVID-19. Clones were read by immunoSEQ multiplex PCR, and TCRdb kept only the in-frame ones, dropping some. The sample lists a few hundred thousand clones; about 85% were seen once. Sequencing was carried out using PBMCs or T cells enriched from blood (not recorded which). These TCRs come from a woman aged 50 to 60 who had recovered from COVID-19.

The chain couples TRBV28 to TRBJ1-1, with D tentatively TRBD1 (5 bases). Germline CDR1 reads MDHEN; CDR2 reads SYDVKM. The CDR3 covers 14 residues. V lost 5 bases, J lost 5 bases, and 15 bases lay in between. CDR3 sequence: CASSPGFSGTEAFF. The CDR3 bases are TGTGCCAGCAGTCCTGGTTTTTCAGGGACTGAAGCTTTCTTT.

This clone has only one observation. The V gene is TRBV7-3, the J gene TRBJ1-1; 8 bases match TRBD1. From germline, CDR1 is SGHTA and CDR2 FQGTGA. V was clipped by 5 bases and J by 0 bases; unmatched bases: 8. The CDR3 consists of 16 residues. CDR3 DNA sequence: TGTGCCAGCAGCCCGATTGGACAGGGCATGAACACTGAAGCTTTCTTT. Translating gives CASSPIGQGMNTEAFF.

The CDR3 DNA reads as TGTGCCACCAGCCCACGGGACAGCCGGTCCAACTATGGCTACACCTTC. It translates to CATSPRDSRSNYGYTF. The V gene is TRBV15, the J gene TRBJ1-2; 7 bases are shared with TRBD1. With V trimmed by 5 bases and J by 2 bases, 11 bases remained unmatched. The V gene's germline CDR1 is LNHNV and CDR2 YYDKDF (reference sequence). The length of the CDR3 is 16 residues.

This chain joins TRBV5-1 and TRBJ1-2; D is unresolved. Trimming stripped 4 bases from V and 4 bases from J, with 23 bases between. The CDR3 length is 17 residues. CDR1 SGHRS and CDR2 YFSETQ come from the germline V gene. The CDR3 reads CASSTGPVAGRAYGYTF. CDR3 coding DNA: TGCGCCAGCAGCACTGGGCCGGTCGCTGGGAGAGCCTATGGCTACACCTTC.

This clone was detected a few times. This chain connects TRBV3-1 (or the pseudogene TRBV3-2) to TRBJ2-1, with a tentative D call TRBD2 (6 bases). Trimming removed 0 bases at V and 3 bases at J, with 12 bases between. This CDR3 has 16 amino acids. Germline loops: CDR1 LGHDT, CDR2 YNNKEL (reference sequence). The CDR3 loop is CASSQEVAASYNEQFF. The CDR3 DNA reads TGTGCCAGCAGCCAAGAAGTAGCGGCTAGCTACAATGAGCAGTTCTTC.

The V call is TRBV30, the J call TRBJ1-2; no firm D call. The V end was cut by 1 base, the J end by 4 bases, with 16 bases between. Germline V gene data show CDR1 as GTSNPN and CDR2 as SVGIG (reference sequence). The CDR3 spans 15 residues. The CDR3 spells CAWSGGGYYTYGYTF. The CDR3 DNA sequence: TGTGCCTGGAGTGGGGGAGGGTATTACACCTATGGCTACACCTTC.

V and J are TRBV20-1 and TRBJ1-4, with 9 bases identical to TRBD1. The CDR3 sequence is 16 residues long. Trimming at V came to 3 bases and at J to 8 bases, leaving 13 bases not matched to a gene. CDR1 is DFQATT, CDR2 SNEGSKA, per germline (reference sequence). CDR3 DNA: TGCAGTGCTAGTGGGGACAGGGTGGGGGTAAAAGAAAAACTGTTTTTT. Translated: CSASGDRVGVKEKLFF.

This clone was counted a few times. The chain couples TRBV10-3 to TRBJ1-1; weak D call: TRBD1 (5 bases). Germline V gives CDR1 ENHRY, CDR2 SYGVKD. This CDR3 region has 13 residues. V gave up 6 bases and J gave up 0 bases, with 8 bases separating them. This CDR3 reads CAISLDMNTEAFF. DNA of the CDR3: TGTGCCATCAGCCTGGACATGAACACTGAAGCTTTCTTT.

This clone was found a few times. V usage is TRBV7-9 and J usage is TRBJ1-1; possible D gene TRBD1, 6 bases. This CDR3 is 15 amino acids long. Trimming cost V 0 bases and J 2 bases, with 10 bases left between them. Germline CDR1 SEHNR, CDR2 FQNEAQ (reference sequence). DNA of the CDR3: TGTGCCAGCAGCTTAGCTTCAGGGACAAACACTGAAGCTTTCTTT. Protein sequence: CASSLASGTNTEAFF.

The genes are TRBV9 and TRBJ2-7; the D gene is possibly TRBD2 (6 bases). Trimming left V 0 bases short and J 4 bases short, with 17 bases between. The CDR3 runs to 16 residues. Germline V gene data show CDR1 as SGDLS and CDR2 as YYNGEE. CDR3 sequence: CASSVDSARGTYEQYF. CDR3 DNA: TGTGCCAGCAGCGTAGACTCAGCCAGAGGGACTTACGAGCAGTACTTC.

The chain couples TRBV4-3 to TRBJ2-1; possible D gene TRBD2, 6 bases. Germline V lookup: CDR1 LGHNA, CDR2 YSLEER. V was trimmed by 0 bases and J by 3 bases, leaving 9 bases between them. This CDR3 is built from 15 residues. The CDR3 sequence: CASSQERDVYNEQFF. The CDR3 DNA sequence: TGCGCCAGCAGCCAAGAGCGGGACGTCTACAATGAGCAGTTCTTC.

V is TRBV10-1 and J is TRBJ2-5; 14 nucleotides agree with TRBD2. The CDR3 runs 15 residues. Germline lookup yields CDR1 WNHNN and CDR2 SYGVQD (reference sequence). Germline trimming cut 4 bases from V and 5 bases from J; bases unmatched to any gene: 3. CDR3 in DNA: TGCGCCAGCAGTGGGGGACTAGCGGGAGTGGAGACCCAGTACTTC. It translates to CASSGGLAGVETQYF.

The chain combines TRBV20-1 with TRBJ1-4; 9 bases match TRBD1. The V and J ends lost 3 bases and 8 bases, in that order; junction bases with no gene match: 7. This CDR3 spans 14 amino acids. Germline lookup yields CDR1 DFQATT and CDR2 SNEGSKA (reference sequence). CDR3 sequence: CSASPGTGLEKLFF. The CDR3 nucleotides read TGCAGTGCTAGTCCCGGGACAGGGCTCGAAAAACTGTTTTTT.

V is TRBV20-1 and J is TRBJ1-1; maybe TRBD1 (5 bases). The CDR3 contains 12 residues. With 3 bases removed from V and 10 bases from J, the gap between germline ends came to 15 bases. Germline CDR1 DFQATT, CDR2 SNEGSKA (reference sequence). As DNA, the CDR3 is TGCAGTGCTAGTGGGGGAGAACTAGCAGCTTTCTTT. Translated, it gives CSASGGELAAFF.